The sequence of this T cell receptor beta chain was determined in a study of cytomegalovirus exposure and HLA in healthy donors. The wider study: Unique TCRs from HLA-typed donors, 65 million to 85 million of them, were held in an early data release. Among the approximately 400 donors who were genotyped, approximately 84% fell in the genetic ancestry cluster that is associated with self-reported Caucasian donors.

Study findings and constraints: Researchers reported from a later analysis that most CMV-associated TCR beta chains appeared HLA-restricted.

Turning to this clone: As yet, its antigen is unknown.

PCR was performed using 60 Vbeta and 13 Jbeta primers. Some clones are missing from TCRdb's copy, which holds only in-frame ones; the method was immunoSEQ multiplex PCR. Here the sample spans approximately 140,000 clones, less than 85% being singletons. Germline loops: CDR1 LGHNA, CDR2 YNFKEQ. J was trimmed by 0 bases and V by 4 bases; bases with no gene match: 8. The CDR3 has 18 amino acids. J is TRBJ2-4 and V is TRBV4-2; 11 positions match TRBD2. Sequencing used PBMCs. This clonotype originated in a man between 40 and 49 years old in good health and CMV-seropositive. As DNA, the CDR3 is TGTGCCAGCAGCCTGGGACTAGCGGTCAACATAGCCAAAAACATTCAGTACTTC. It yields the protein CASSLGLAVNIAKNIQYF.